The 5 T cell receptor beta chains below all came from one sample that was sequenced in a study of control samples from healthy donors and cancer patients. This table comes from immunoSEQ multiplex PCR, and its TCRdb copy is limited to in-frame clones, with some not included. Of nearly 55,000 clones listed, roughly 96% were seen once; the top ten hold under 2%. The specimen sequenced was blood. The receptors originated from a woman aged 25 to 39 in good health.

The chain couples TRBV27 to TRBJ1-4, with TRBD1 matching over 7 bases. The ends lost 2 bases at V and 8 bases at J; junction bases unmatched: 11. The germline V gene encodes CDR1 MNHEY and CDR2 SMNVEV (reference sequence). The CDR3 is 16 residues long. The CDR3 sequence is CASSLLYNRGKEKLFF. For the CDR3, the DNA is TGTGCCAGCAGTTTACTTTATAACAGGGGAAAAGAAAAACTGTTTTTT.

This clone was seen once. This rearrangement joins TRBV2 to TRBJ1-6, with D possibly being TRBD1 (6 bases). Trimming removed 6 bases at V and 7 bases at J, with 19 bases between. The germline V gene has CDR1 SNHLY and CDR2 FYNNEI. The length of the CDR3 is 16 residues. The CDR3 DNA follows: TGTGCCAGCAGAGTCAGGGGCCCCCGATTGAATTCACCCCTCCACTTT. This sequence encodes CASRVRGPRLNSPLHF.

This sequence joins TRBV7-6 and TRBJ2-2; D not resolved. Germline CDR1 and CDR2: SGHVS and FNYEAQ. CDR3 length: 15 amino acids. The ends were cut back, 8 bases at V and 7 bases at J, with 20 bases in the middle. The CDR3 loop is CASFRGYDGVGELFF. In DNA form, the CDR3 reads TGTGCCAGCTTCCGCGGCTACGATGGTGTCGGGGAGCTGTTTTTT.

The V and J genes are TRBV27 and TRBJ2-5, with D perhaps given as TRBD1 or TRBD2 (5 bases each). The CDR3 contains 15 residues. Per the germline V gene, CDR1 is MNHEY and CDR2 is SMNVEV (reference sequence). Trimming took off 3 bases at V and 1 base at J, with 12 bases between the two ends. The CDR3, as DNA: TGTGCCAGCAGTTTTTTTGACGGGACCCAAGAGACCCAGTACTTC. This gives the protein CASSFFDGTQETQYF.

The V call is TRBV12-3 or TRBV12-4, the J call TRBJ2-1; 8 nucleotides agree with TRBD2. V lost 10 bases to trimming and J lost 6 bases; unmatched junction nucleotides: 8. The CDR3 length is 13 residues. The CDR3 region is CAIAREVSNEQFF. CDR3 DNA sequence: TGTGCCATCGCGCGGGAGGTTAGCAATGAGCAGTTCTTC.